A single sample gave rise to the 32 T cell receptor beta chains below, sequenced in a study of cytomegalovirus exposure and HLA in healthy donors. Primers for the PCR totalled 60 Vbeta and 13 Jbeta. Sequenced by immunoSEQ multiplex PCR; TCRdb stores in-frame clones only, minus some. The sample has some 110,000 clones, 60% to 75% seen once. The material sequenced was PBMCs. These receptors originate from a woman in her 50s in good health and CMV-seropositive.

This clone was seen a few times. The V and J genes are TRBV2 and TRBJ1-5, with D maybe TRBD1 (6 bases). Trimming removed 6 bases from V and 6 bases from J, with 12 bases in between. Per germline, CDR1 SNHLY and CDR2 FYNNEI. This CDR3 has 13 residues. The CDR3 sequence: CASRYRDGQPQHF. CDR3 DNA: TGTGCCAGCAGGTACAGGGATGGTCAGCCCCAGCATTTT.

The gene calls are TRBV5-5 and TRBJ2-3; 12 bases align to TRBD2. With 2 bases clipped from V and 5 bases from J, the junction kept 6 bases outside the gene matches. The CDR3 sequence is 16 residues long. Germline lookup yields CDR1 SGHKS and CDR2 YYEKEE (reference sequence). CDR3 DNA: TGTGCCAGCAGCTTTCTAGCGGGGGGGCTTGGAGATACGCAGTATTTT. Translation: CASSFLAGGLGDTQYF. Using reference TRBV5-5 and TRBJ2-3 for the parts outside the CDR3, the full variable domain is DAGVTQSPTHLIKTRGQQVTLRCSPISGHKSVSWYQQVLGQGPQFIFQYYEKEERGRGNFPDRFSARQFPNYSSELNVNALLLGDSALYLCASSFLAGGLGDTQYFGPGTRLTVL.

V gene TRBV4-3 combines with J gene TRBJ2-7; unclear D gene. The ends were cut back, 0 bases at V and 3 bases at J, with 12 bases in the middle. This CDR3 is built from 15 residues. CDR1 and CDR2 from the germline V gene are LGHNA and YSLEER. CDR3 coding DNA: TGCGCCAGCAGCCAAGATTGGAGAATCATCTACGAGCAGTACTTC. As protein: CASSQDWRIIYEQYF.

The rearrangement uses TRBV2 and TRBJ2-7; D gene uncertain. This CDR3 comprises 11 residues. Germline values: CDR1 SNHLY, CDR2 FYNNEI. The germline V and J ends were trimmed by 7 bases and 4 bases, with 8 bases remaining between them. CDR3 nucleotides: TGTGCCAGCATCAGTGATTACGAGCAGTACTTC. As protein: CASISDYEQYF.

This clone was seen once. A read error may account for a junction end that differs from germline. This chain joins TRBV5-4 and TRBJ1-3; D ambiguous. The CDR3 extends over 16 amino acids. CDR1 SGHNT and CDR2 YYREEE come from the germline V gene (reference sequence). CDR3 coding DNA: TGTGCCAGCAGCTTGGACCCGACGAGGACTGGAAACCCCATATATTTT. As protein: CASSLDPTRTGNPIYF.

This CDR3 is CASSLAGLRYNSPLHF. CDR3 in DNA: TGCGCCAGCAGCTTGGCCGGTTTACGGTATAATTCACCCCTCCACTTT. The chain combines TRBV5-1 with TRBJ1-6; no firm D call. Germline CDR1 reads SGHRS; CDR2 reads YFSETQ. V lost 0 bases and J lost 4, with 11 bases in between. The CDR3 loop spans 16 amino acids.

The V and J genes are TRBV9 and TRBJ1-2; D remains unclear. Deletions cut 0 bases from V and 7 bases from J, with 10 bases between. CDR1 SGDLS and CDR2 YYNGEE come from the germline V gene. The CDR3 is 13 residues long. The CDR3 DNA sequence: TGTGCCAGCAGCGTAGGGGCGGAGGTTGGCTACACCTTC. Its protein product is CASSVGAEVGYTF.

This clone was counted between two and nine times. This chain joins TRBV19 and TRBJ2-5; D may be TRBD2 (5 bases). V was clipped by 3 bases and J by 7 bases, with 18 bases between them. CDR3 length equals 15 residues. In germline, CDR1 is LNHDA, CDR2 SQIVND (reference sequence). The CDR3 bases are TGTGCCAGTAGTATGGGCGGACCCAATCGGGGGACCCAGTACTTC. It yields the protein CASSMGGPNRGTQYF.

Comments on this clone: A read error may account for a junction end that differs from germline. Other nucleotide sequences in the sample specify the same CDR3. V gene TRBV10-3 combines with J gene TRBJ2-7; a possible D gene is TRBD1 (8 bases). The length of the CDR3 is 11 residues. The V gene's germline CDR1 is ENHRY and CDR2 SYGVKD. CDR3 in amino acids: CASYRGGEQYF. The CDR3 DNA is TGTGCCAGCTACAGGGGGGGTGAGCAATACTTC.

This clone has a single count. The J gene is TRBJ2-5, the V gene TRBV10-3; 8 bases map to TRBD1. CDR1 ENHRY and CDR2 SYGVKD come from the germline V gene. J was trimmed by 3 bases and V by 8 bases; bases with no gene match: 2. CDR3 length: 12 residues. CDR3 loop: CAISDREETQYF. The CDR3 nucleotides are TGTGCCATCTCGGACAGGGAAGAGACCCAGTACTTC.

Points on this clone: Other nucleotide sequences in the sample specify the same CDR3. This chain joins TRBV5-1 and TRBJ2-3; TRBD1 matches 9 bases. Looked up from germline, CDR1 is SGHRS and CDR2 is YFSETQ. This CDR3 is 14 amino acids long. The trim removed 4 bases at V and 6 bases at J, leaving 6 bases unmatched. CDR3 loop: CASSLGQGGDTQYF. The CDR3, as DNA: TGCGCCAGCAGCCTGGGACAGGGCGGGGATACGCAGTATTTT.

The rearrangement joins TRBV7-2 to TRBJ2-3; 11 bases fit TRBD1. Germline CDR1 and CDR2: SGHTA and FQGNSA. The CDR3 spans 14 residues. With 4 bases clipped from V and 4 bases from J, the junction kept 1 base outside the gene matches. The CDR3 spells CASSWDRGSDTQYF. CDR3 DNA sequence: TGTGCCAGCAGCTGGGACAGGGGGTCAGATACGCAGTATTTT.

The chain carries TRBV10-2 and TRBJ2-7; no firm D call. The CDR3 sequence is 13 residues long. The V end lost 2 bases, the J end lost 2 bases, and 7 bases lay between the germline ends. Germline CDR1 WSHSY, CDR2 SAAADI. CDR3 residues: CASSENRAYEQYF. In nucleotides, the CDR3 is TGCGCCAGCAGTGAGAACAGAGCCTACGAGCAGTACTTC.

The chain employs TRBV19 and TRBJ1-2; perhaps TRBD1 as D (5 bases). V dropped 5 bases and J dropped 4 bases, with 14 bases sitting between them. The CDR3 is 14 amino acids. Germline values: CDR1 LNHDA, CDR2 SQIVND (reference sequence). The CDR3 DNA sequence: TGTGCCAGTAGTCCGAGGGACGGGGGCTATGGCTACACCTTC. It is translated as CASSPRDGGYGYTF.

The V call is TRBV25-1, the J call TRBJ2-3; TRBD2 aligns across 10 bases. V lost 5 bases to trimming and J lost 6 bases; unmatched junction nucleotides: 2. The CDR3 totals 13 residues. Germline V gene data show CDR1 as MGHDK and CDR2 as SYGVNS. The chain's CDR3 is CASSSGGADTQYF. The CDR3 coding sequence is TGTGCCAGCAGTAGCGGGGGGGCCGATACGCAGTATTTT.

V is TRBV5-5 and J is TRBJ1-1, with TRBD1 matching 9 bases. Germline loops: CDR1 SGHKS, CDR2 YYEKEE (reference sequence). This CDR3 contains 14 residues. V shed 7 bases, J shed 8 bases, and the junction held 12 bases outside the gene matches. The CDR3 loop is CASWAGTGRWEAFF. The DNA for the CDR3 is TGTGCCAGCTGGGCCGGGACAGGGAGGTGGGAAGCTTTCTTT.

This clone was counted a few times. CDR3 region: CASSYRGRASYEQYF. The CDR3 DNA is TGTGCCAGCAGTTACCGCGGGAGGGCGTCCTACGAGCAGTACTTC. The chain is built from TRBV6-5 and TRBJ2-7; TRBD2 aligns across 9 bases. The CDR3 sequence is 15 residues long. J was trimmed by 1 base and V by 2 bases; bases with no gene match: 3. Germline V gene lookup returns CDR1 MNHEY and CDR2 SVGAGI.

This clone was seen only a few times. V gene TRBV18 combines with J gene TRBJ1-2; tentatively, D is TRBD1 (5 bases). The CDR3 loop spans 14 amino acids. Per the germline V gene, CDR1 is KGHSH and CDR2 is LQKENI. V lost 5 bases, J lost 3 bases, and 13 bases lay in between. In DNA form, the CDR3 reads TGTGCCAGCTCAGGGGCAGGCCTCCACTATGGCTACACCTTC. Translating it yields CASSGAGLHYGYTF.

CDR3 DNA sequence: TGTGCCAGCAACCAGGGAGGGTACGAGCAGTACTTC. This gives the protein CASNQGGYEQYF. The J gene is TRBJ2-7, the V gene TRBV7-2, with 7 bases that match TRBD2. The J segment lost 4 bases and the V segment lost 7 bases, leaving 4 bases of the junction unmatched. Per the germline V gene, CDR1 is SGHTA and CDR2 is FQGNSA. The length of the CDR3 is 12 residues.

This chain joins TRBV2 and TRBJ1-4; no clear D. Germline V gene sequence: CDR1 SNHLY, CDR2 FYNNEI. The CDR3 length is 13 residues. With 8 bases removed from V and 8 bases from J, the gap between germline ends came to 15 bases. In DNA form, the CDR3 reads TGTGCCAGCGCCACGGATGCGAGGGAAAAACTGTTTTTT. Its translation is CASATDAREKLFF.

V usage is TRBV6-5 and J usage is TRBJ2-7; 7 nucleotides line up with TRBD2. The V gene end was trimmed by 0 bases and the J gene end by 2 bases; junction bases not matched to a gene: 4. CDR1 is MNHEY, CDR2 SVGAGI, per germline. The CDR3 sequence is 15 residues long. The CDR3 sequence: CASSYSLSGTYEQYF. The CDR3 DNA sequence: TGTGCCAGCAGTTACTCCCTCAGCGGGACCTACGAGCAGTACTTC.

The chain is built from TRBV7-7 and TRBJ2-3; possibly TRBD2 for D (6 bases). The germline gives CDR1 SSHAT, CDR2 FNYEAQ (reference sequence). V lost 1 base and J 6 bases, leaving 14 bases between the germline ends. The CDR3 length is 15 residues. The CDR3 reads CASSLGGTSLDTQYF. DNA of the CDR3: TGTGCCAGCAGCTTAGGGGGGACTTCCTTGGATACGCAGTATTTT. Variable domain in full (rest from reference TRBV7-7 and TRBJ2-3): GAGVSQSPRYKVTKRGQDVTLRCDPISSHATLYWYQQALGQGPEFLTYFNYEAQPDKSGLPSDRFSAERPEGSISTLTIQRTEQRDSAMYRCASSLGGTSLDTQYFGPGTRLTVL.

The rearrangement joins TRBV9 to TRBJ2-5, with TRBD2 matching over 12 bases. The junction had 6 bases not matched to a gene; V was cut back by 3 bases and J by 3 bases. This CDR3 is 16 amino acids long. The germline gives CDR1 SGDLS, CDR2 YYNGEE. Here the CDR3 DNA reads TGTGCCAGCAGCGCTCCTAGCGGGGGGGCGGAAGAGACCCAGTACTTC. It encodes CASSAPSGGAEETQYF. Filled out from reference TRBV9 and TRBJ2-5, the complete variable domain reads DSGVTQTPKHLITATGQRVTLRCSPRSGDLSVYWYQQSLDQGLQFLIQYYNGEERAKGNILERFSAQQFPDLHSELNLSSLELGDSALYFCASSAPSGGAEETQYFGPGTRLLVL.

The genes are TRBV27 and TRBJ2-1, with 11 bases fitting TRBD2. Trimming removed 2 bases from V and 12 bases from J; junction bases left unmatched: 9. CDR3 length: 15 amino acids. The germline CDR1 and CDR2 sequences are MNHEY and SMNVEV (reference sequence). As DNA, the CDR3 is TGTGCCAGCAGTTTAATGGCTAGCGGGGGGCCTGGGCAGTTCTTC. Translated: CASSLMASGGPGQFF.

The rearrangement links TRBV20-1 to TRBJ2-5, with unresolved D. Trimming stripped 3 bases from V and 5 bases from J, with 7 bases between. The germline gives CDR1 DFQATT, CDR2 SNEGSKA (reference sequence). CDR3 length equals 11 residues. The CDR3 sequence: CSASSQETQYF. The CDR3 DNA follows: TGCAGTGCTAGTTCCCAGGAGACCCAGTACTTC.

J is TRBJ1-4 and V is TRBV18, with D maybe TRBD1 (5 bases). V lost 2 bases and J 10 bases, leaving 11 bases between the germline ends. Germline V gene sequence: CDR1 KGHSH, CDR2 LQKENI. The length of the CDR3 is 13 residues. CDR3 in DNA: TGTGCCAGCTCACCAGGGAGCGGGGGAAAACTGTTTTTT. This translates into CASSPGSGGKLFF.

This rearrangement joins TRBV10-2 to TRBJ2-4; no clear D. The CDR3 extends over 14 amino acids. Germline V gene data show CDR1 as WSHSY and CDR2 as SAAADI. The ends were cut back, 2 bases at V and 4 bases at J, with 9 bases in the middle. The CDR3 DNA reads TGCGCCAGCAGTGAGGGCAGTCGAAAAAACATTCAGTACTTC. Residues: CASSEGSRKNIQYF.

Concerning this clone: One end of the junction does not line up with germline, which may come from a read error. The chain employs TRBV18 and TRBJ1-2; D perhaps matches TRBD1 (5 bases). CDR1 and CDR2 from the germline V gene are KGHSH and LQKENI. The length of the CDR3 is 14 residues. This CDR3 is CASSPDRDSYGYAF. DNA for the CDR3: TGTGCCAGCTCACCTGACAGAGACTCCTATGGCTACGCCTTC. The full variable domain, in which reference TRBV18 and TRBJ1-2 provide the parts outside the CDR3, is NAGVMQNPRHLVRRRGQEARLRCSPMKGHSHVYWYRQLPEEGLKFMVYLQKENIIDESGMPKERFSAEFPKEGPSILRIQQVVRGDSAAYFCASSPDRDSYGYAFGSGTRLTVV.

The rearrangement links TRBV2 to TRBJ1-5; D is possibly TRBD1 (5 bases). This CDR3 is built from 14 residues. Germline CDR1 SNHLY, CDR2 FYNNEI. Trimming stripped 3 bases from V and 5 bases from J, with 11 bases between. The CDR3, as DNA: TGTGCCAGCAGTGACGGCAGGGTCGATCAGCCCCAGCATTTT. It yields the protein CASSDGRVDQPQHF.

This clone was found a few times. The chain carries TRBV19 and TRBJ2-7, with no clear D. Trimming removed 4 bases at V and 0 bases at J, with 10 bases between. Germline CDR1 and CDR2: LNHDA and SQIVND (reference sequence). This CDR3 is built from 14 residues. The CDR3 nucleotides are TGTGCCAGTAGTAGGTCCAGAAGCTCCTACGAGCAGTACTTC. This sequence encodes CASSRSRSSYEQYF.

The chain links TRBV19 to TRBJ2-5; tentative D call: TRBD1 (6 bases). Germline CDR1 is LNHDA and CDR2 is SQIVND (reference sequence). The CDR3 runs to 13 residues. Trimming took 4 bases from V and 5 from J, leaving 11 bases between them. The CDR3 sequence is CASSTPQGETQYF. CDR3 sequence (DNA): TGTGCCAGTAGTACCCCACAGGGCGAGACCCAGTACTTC.

V is TRBV6-5 and J is TRBJ2-5, with unresolved D. The CDR3 consists of 12 residues. Germline-derived CDR1 and CDR2 are MNHEY and SVGAGI. Trimming pared 6 bases from V and 2 bases from J, leaving 7 bases between. Here the CDR3 DNA reads TGTGCCAGCAGACAATTTCAAGAGACCCAGTACTTC. Protein sequence: CASRQFQETQYF.